The entry that follows covers one T cell receptor (beta chain) sequence. J was trimmed by 5 bases and V by 4 bases; bases with no gene match: 7. Germline CDR1 is LNHDA and CDR2 is SQIVND (reference sequence). This CDR3 is 14 amino acids long. Clones were read by immunoSEQ multiplex PCR, and TCRdb kept only the in-frame ones, dropping some. Of about 68,000 clones in the sample, roughly 88% were seen once. The data belong to a study of OX40 agonist ivuxolimab in advanced cancers. The gene calls are TRBV19 and TRBJ1-2; 7 nucleotides line up with TRBD1. This material consisted of CD4+ or CD8+ T cells sorted from blood, taken in a trial of the OX40 agonist ivuxolimab. The sequence came from an adult with an advanced solid tumor such as melanoma, head and neck, liver or kidney cancer. The chain's CDR3 is CASSTRQGTYGYTF. The CDR3 DNA sequence: TGTGCCAGTAGTACCAGACAGGGAACTTATGGCTACACCTTC.